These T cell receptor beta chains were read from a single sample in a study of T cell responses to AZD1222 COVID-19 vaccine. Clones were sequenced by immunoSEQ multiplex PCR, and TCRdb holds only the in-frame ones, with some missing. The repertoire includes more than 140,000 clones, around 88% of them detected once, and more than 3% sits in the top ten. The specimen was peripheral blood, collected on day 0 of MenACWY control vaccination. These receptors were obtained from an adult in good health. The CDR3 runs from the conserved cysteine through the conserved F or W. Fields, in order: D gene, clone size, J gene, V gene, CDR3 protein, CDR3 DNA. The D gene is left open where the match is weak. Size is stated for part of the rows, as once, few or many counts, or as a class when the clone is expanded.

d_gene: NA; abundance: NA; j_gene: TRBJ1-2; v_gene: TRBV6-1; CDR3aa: CASSEVRNYGYTF; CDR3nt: TGTGCCAGCAGTGAGGTCAGGAACTATGGCTACACCTTC
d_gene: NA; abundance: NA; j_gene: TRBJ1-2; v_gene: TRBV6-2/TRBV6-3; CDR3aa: CASSNRFYGYTF; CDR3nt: TGTGCCAGCAGTAACAGGTTCTATGGCTACACCTTC
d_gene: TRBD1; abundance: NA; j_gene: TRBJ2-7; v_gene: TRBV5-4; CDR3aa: CASSFDRGMYEQYF; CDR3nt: TGTGCCAGCAGCTTCGACAGGGGGATGTACGAGCAGTACTTC
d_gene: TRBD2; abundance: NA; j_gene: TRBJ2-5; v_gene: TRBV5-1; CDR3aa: CASSASGEKTQYF; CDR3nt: TGCGCCAGCAGCGCTAGCGGGGAAAAGACCCAGTACTTC
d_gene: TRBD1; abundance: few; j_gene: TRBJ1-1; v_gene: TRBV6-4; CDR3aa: CASSTDGTGGTEAFF; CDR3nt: TGTGCCAGCAGTACGGATGGGACAGGGGGAACTGAAGCTTTCTTT
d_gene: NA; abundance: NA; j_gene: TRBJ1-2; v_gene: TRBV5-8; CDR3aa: CASSLYRRANYGYTF; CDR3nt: TGTGCCAGCAGCTTGTACCGACGCGCGAACTATGGCTACACCTTC
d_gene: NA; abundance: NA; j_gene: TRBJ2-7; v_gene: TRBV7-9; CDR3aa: CASSSPDERKYF; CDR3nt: TGTGCCAGCAGCTCACCGGACGAGCGAAAGTACTTC
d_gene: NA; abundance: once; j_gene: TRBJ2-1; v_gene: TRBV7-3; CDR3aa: CASSKNSAYNEQFF; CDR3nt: TGTGCCAGCAGCAAAAATTCGGCCTACAATGAGCAGTTCTTC
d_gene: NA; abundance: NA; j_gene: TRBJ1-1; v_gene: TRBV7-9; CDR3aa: CASSSQGNTEAFF; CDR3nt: TGTGCCAGCAGCTCACAGGGGAACACTGAAGCTTTCTTT
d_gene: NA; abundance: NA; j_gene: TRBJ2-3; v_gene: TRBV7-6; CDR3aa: CASNDGGAGTDTQYF; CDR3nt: TGTGCCAGTAACGATGGGGGCGCGGGCACAGATACGCAGTATTTT
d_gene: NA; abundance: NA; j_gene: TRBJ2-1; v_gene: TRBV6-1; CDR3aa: CASSEVTNNEQFF; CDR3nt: TGTGCCAGCAGTGAGGTGACCAACAATGAGCAGTTCTTC
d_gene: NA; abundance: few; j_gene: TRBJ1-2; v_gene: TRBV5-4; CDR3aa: CASSLEVGAGSYGYTF; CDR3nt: TGTGCCAGCAGCTTGGAAGTAGGGGCGGGAAGCTATGGCTACACCTTC
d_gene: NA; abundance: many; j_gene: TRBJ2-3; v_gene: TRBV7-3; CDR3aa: CASSEAAATSDTQYF; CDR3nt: TGTGCCAGCAGCGAGGCGGCCGCAACCTCAGATACGCAGTATTTT
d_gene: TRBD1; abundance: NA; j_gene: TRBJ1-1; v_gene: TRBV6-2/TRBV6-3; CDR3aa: CASSYGYRGVEAFF; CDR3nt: TGTGCCAGCAGTTACGGATACAGGGGGGTCGAAGCTTTCTTT
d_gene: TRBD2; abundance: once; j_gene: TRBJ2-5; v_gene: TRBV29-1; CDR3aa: CSLRLAEETQYF; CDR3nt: TGCAGCTTGCGACTAGCGGAAGAGACCCAGTACTTC
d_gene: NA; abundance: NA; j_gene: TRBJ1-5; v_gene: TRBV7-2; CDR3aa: CASRLTGSNQPQHF; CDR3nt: TGTGCCAGCAGACTGACAGGCTCCAATCAGCCCCAGCATTTT
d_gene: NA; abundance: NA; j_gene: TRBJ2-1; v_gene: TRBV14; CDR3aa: CASTSRGNNEQFF; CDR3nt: TGTGCCAGCACCTCCCGGGGCAACAATGAGCAGTTCTTC
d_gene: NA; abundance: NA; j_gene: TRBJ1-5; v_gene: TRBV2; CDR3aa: CASCISNQPQHF; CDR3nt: TGTGCCAGCTGCATAAGCAATCAGCCCCAGCATTTT
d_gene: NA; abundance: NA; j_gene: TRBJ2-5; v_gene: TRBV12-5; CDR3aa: CASGLGDSVYQETQYF; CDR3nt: TGTGCTAGTGGTTTGGGGGACTCCGTGTACCAAGAGACCCAGTACTTC
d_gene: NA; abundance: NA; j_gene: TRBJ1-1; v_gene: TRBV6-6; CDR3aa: CASSYRSPGKVAEAFF; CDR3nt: TGTGCCAGCAGTTACAGGTCGCCAGGGAAGGTTGCTGAAGCTTTCTTT
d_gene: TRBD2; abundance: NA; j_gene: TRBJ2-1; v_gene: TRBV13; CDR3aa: CASSLALAGGPSYNEQFF; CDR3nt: TGTGCCAGCAGCTTAGCTCTAGCGGGAGGGCCCTCCTACAATGAGCAGTTCTTC
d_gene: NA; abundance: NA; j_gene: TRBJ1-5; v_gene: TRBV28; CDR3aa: CASIAGSNQPQHF; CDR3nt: TGTGCCAGCATCGCAGGGAGCAATCAGCCCCAGCATTTT
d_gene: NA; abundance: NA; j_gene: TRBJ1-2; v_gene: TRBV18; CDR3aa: CASSPQGGDIPVYGYTF; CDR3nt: TGTGCCAGCTCACCACAGGGGGGAGACATTCCCGTGTATGGCTACACCTTC
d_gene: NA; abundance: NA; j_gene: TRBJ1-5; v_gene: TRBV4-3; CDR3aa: CASSQDRVRGQPQHF; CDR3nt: TGCGCCAGCAGCCAAGATCGAGTCCGCGGACAGCCCCAGCATTTT
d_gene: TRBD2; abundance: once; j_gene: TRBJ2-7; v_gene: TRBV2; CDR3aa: CASSPGGDSYEQYF; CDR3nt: TGTGCCAGCAGTCCGGGGGGAGACTCCTACGAGCAGTACTTC
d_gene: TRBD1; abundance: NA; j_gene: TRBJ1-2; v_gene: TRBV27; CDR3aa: CASSRGQGSGYTF; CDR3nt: TGTGCCAGCAGCCGCGGACAGGGCTCTGGCTACACCTTC
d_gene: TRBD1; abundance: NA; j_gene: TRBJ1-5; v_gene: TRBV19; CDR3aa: CASSIDRSGGRNQPQHF; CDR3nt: TGTGCCAGTAGTATAGATCGGTCAGGGGGTCGGAATCAGCCCCAGCATTTT
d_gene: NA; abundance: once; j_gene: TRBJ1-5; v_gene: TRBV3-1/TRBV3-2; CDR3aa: CASSQDTNQPQHF; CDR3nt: TGTGCCAGCAGCCAGGACACAAATCAGCCCCAGCATTTT
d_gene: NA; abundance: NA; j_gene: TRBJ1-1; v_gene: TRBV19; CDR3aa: CASRRPGSMNTEAFF; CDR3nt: TGTGCCAGTAGGAGGCCCGGTTCCATGAACACTGAAGCTTTCTTT
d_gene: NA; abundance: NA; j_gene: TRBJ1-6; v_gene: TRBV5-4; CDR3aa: CASSPVGGSSYNSPLHF; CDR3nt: TGTGCCAGCAGCCCTGTGGGGGGTAGCTCCTATAATTCACCCCTCCACTTT
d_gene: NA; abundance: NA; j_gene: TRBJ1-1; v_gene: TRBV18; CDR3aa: CASSPGQLNTEAFF; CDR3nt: TGTGCCAGCTCACCGGGGCAGTTGAACACTGAAGCTTTCTTT
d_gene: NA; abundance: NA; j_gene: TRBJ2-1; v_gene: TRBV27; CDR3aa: CASSLSGGYNEQFF; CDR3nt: TGTGCCAGCAGTTTATCAGGAGGCTACAATGAGCAGTTCTTC
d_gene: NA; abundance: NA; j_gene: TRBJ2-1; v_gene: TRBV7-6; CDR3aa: CASSLRRDREQFF; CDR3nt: TGTGCCAGCAGCCTTCGGCGGGACCGGGAGCAGTTCTTC
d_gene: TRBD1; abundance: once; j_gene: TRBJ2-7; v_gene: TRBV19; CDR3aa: CASSRTGGGEQYF; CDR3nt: TGTGCCAGTAGTAGGACAGGGGGCGGCGAGCAGTACTTC
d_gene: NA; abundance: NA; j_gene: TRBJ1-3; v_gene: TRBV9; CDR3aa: CASSVAFHSGPPGTIYF; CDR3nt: TGTGCCAGCAGCGTAGCTTTTCATTCGGGACCCCCCGGCACCATATATTTT